This TCR beta chain was recorded in a study of blood T cell repertoires in COVID-19. Looking at the study overall: Whether acute or convalescent, the COVID-19 samples came from the United States, Italy and Spain. Nucleic acid was either cDNA or gDNA, and it came from T cells, B-cell-depleted T cells, or PBMCs.

This clone showed up just a few times. In the source study's methods: It was from reference gene primer amplification that nucleated cell counts were estimated. Data came from immunoSEQ multiplex PCR; TCRdb stores just in-frame clones and leaves some out. V, J and clone size are those of that table, while D and trimming were read from the DNA. The sample has 470,000 or so clones; approximately 90% are singletons. The CDR3 consists of 14 residues. V shed 0 bases and J shed 3 bases, with 10 bases lying between them. Germline assignment: CDR1 SGHRS and CDR2 YFSETQ. The J gene is TRBJ2-7, the V gene TRBV5-1, with TRBD2 as a possible D gene (5 bases). The receptor's source is a woman under 40 with acute or convalescent COVID-19. The sample taken for sequencing was peripheral blood. For the CDR3, the DNA is TGCGCCAGCAGCTTGGAAACTAGATTCTACGAGCAGTACTTC. This sequence encodes CASSLETRFYEQYF. The complete variable domain, with remaining parts taken from reference TRBV5-1 and TRBJ2-7, reads KAGVTQTPRYLIKTRGQQVTLSCSPISGHRSVSWYQQTPGQGLQFLFEYFSETQRNKGNFPGRFSGRQFSNSRSEMNVSTLELGDSALYLCASSLETRFYEQYFGPGTRLTVT.